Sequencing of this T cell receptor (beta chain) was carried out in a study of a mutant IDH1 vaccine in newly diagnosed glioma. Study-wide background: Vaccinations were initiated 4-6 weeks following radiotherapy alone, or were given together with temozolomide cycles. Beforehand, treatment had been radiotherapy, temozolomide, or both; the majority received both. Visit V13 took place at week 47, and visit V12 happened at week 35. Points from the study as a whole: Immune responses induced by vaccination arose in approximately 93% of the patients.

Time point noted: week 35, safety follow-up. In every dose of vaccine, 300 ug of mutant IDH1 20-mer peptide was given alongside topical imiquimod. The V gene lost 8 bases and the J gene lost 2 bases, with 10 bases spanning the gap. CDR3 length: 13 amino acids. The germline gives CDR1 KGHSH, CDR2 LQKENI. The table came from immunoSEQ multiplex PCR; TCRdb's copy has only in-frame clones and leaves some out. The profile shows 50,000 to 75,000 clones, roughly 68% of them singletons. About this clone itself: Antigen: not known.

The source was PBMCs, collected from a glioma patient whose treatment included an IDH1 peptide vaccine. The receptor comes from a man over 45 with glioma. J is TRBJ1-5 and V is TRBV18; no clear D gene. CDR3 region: CASLGEGNQPQHF. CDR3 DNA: TGTGCCAGCCTAGGAGAGGGCAATCAGCCCCAGCATTTT.